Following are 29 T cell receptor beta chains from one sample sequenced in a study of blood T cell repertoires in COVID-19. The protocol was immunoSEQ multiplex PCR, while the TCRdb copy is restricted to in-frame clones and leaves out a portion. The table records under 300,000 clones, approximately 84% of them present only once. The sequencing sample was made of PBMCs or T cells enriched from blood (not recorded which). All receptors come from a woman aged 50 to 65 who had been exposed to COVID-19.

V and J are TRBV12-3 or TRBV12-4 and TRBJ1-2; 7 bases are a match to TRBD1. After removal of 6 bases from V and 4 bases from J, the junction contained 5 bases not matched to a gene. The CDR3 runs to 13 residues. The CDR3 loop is CASSSTGPYGYTF. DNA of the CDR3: TGTGCCAGCAGCTCGACAGGGCCCTATGGCTACACCTTC.

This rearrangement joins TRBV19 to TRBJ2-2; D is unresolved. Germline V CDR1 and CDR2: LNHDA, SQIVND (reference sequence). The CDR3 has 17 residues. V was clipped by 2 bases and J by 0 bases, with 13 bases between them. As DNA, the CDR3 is TGTGCCAGTAGTATATTTCTAGTGAGTCCGAACACCGGGGAGCTGTTTTTT. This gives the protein CASSIFLVSPNTGELFF.

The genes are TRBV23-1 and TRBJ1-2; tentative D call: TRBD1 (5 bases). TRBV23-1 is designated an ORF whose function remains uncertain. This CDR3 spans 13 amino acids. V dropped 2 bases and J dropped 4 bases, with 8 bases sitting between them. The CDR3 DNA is TGCGCCAGCAGTCAAACAGGCTCCTATGGCTACACCTTC. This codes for CASSQTGSYGYTF.

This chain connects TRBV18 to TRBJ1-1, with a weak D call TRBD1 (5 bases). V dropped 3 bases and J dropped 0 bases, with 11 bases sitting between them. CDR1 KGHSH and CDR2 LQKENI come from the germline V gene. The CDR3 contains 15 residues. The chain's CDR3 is CASSPNGHLNTEAFF. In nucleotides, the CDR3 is TGTGCCAGCTCACCGAACGGACACCTGAACACTGAAGCTTTCTTT.

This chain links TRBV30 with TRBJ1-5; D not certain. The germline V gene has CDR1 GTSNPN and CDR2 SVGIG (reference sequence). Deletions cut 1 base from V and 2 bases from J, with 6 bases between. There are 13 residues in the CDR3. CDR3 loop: CAWSGAGNQPQHF. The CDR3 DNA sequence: TGTGCCTGGAGTGGCGCGGGCAATCAGCCCCAGCATTTT.

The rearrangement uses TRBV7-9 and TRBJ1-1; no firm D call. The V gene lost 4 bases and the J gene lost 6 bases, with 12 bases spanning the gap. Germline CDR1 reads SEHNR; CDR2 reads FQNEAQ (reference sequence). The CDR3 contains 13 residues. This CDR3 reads CASSSFGRAEAFF. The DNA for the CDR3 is TGTGCCAGCAGCTCCTTTGGGCGCGCTGAAGCTTTCTTT.

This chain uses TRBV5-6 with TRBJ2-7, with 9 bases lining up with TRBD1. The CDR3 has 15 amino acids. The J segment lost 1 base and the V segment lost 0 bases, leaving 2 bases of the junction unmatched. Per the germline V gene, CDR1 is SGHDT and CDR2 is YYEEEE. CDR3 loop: CASSLGTGDSYEQYF. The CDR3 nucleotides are TGTGCCAGCAGCTTGGGGACAGGGGATTCCTACGAGCAGTACTTC. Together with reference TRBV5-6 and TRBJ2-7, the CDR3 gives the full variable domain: DAGVTQSPTHLIKTRGQQVTLRCSPKSGHDTVSWYQQALGQGPQFIFQYYEEEERQRGNFPDRFSGHQFPNYSSELNVNALLLGDSALYLCASSLGTGDSYEQYFGPGTRLTVT.

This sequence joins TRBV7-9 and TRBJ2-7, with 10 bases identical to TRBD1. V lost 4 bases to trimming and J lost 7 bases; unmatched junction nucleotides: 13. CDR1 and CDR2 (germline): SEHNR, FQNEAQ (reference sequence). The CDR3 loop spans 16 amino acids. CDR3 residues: CASSYLATGGQGEQYF. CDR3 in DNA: TGTGCCAGCAGCTATCTAGCGACAGGGGGCCAGGGAGAGCAGTACTTC.

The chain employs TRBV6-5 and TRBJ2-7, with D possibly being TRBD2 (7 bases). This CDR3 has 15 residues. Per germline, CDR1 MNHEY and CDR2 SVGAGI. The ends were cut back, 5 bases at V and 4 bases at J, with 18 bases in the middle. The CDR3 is CASSNHPAGTYEQYF. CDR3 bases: TGTGCCAGCAGTAACCACCCAGCGGGGACATACGAGCAGTACTTC.

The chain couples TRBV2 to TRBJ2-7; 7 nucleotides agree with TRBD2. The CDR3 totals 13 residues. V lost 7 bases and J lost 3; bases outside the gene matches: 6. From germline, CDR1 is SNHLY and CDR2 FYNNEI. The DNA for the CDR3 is TGTGCCAGCACGGGGGGTGGAAGCTACGAGCAGTACTTC. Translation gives CASTGGGSYEQYF.

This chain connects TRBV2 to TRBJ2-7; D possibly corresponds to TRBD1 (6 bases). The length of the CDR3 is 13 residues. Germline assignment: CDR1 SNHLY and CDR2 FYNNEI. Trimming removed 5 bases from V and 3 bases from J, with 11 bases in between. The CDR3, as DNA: TGTGCCAGCAGTTCTCAACAGGGCTACGAGCAGTACTTC. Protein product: CASSSQQGYEQYF.

This chain's CDR3 is CASRREDTRAFF. The CDR3 nucleotides read TGTGCCAGTAGAAGAGAGGACACCAGGGCTTTCTTT. The rearrangement links TRBV19 to TRBJ1-1; maybe TRBD1 (5 bases). From germline, CDR1 is LNHDA and CDR2 SQIVND (reference sequence). The CDR3 extends over 12 amino acids. V was clipped by 6 bases and J by 11 bases, with 16 bases between them.

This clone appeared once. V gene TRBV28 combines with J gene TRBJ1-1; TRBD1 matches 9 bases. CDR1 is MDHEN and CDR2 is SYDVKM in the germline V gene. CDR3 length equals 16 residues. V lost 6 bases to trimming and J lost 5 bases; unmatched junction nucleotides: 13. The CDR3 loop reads CASSSHSGQGGTEAFF. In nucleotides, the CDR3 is TGTGCCAGCAGCTCTCACTCGGGACAGGGAGGAACTGAAGCTTTCTTT.

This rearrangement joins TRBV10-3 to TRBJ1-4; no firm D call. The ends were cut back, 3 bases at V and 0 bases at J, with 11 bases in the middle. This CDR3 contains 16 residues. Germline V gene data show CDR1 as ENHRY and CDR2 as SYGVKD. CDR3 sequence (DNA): TGTGCCATCAGTGATGTTGTTCGTGCAACTAATGAAAAACTGTTTTTT. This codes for CAISDVVRATNEKLFF.

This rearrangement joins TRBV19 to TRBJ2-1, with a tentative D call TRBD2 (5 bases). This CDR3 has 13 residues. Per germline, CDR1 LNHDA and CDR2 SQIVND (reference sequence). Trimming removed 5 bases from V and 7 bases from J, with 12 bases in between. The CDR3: CASSFWTANEQFF. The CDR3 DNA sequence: TGTGCCAGTAGTTTTTGGACTGCAAATGAGCAGTTCTTC.

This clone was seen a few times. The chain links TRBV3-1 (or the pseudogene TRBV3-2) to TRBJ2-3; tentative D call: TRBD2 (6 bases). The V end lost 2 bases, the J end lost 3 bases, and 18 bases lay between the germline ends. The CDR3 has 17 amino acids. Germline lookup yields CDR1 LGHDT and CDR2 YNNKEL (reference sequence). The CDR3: CASSQFTGTRRTDTQYF. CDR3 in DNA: TGTGCCAGCAGCCAATTTACCGGGACTCGACGTACAGATACGCAGTATTTT.

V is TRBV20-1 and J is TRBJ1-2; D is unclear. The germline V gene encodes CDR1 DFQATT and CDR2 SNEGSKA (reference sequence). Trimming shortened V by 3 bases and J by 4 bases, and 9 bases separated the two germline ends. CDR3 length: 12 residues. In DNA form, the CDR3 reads TGCAGTGCTAGTTGGTCAGTCTATGGCTACACCTTC. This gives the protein CSASWSVYGYTF.

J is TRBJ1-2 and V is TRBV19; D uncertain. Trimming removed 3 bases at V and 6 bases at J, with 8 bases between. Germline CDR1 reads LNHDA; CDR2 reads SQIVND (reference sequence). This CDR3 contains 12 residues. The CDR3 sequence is CASSIHGDGYTF. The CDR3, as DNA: TGTGCCAGTAGTATCCACGGGGATGGCTACACCTTC.

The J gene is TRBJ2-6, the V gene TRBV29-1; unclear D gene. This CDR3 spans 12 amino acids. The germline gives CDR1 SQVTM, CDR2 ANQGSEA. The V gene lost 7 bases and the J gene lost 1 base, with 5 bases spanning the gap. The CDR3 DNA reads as TGCAGCGCCTTATCTGGGGCCAACGTCCTGACTTTC. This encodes CSALSGANVLTF.

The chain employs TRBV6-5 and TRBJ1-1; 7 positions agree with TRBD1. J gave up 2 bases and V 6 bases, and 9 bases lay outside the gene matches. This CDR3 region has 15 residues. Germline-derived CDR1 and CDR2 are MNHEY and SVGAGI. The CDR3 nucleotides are TGTGCCAGCAGATCCACAGGGGCTCCTAACACTGAAGCTTTCTTT. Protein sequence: CASRSTGAPNTEAFF.

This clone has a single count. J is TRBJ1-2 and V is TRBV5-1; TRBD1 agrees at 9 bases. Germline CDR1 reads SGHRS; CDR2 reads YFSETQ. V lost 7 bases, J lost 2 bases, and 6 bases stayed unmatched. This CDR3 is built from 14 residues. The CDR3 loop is CASWTGTGNYGYTF. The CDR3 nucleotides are TGCGCCAGCTGGACAGGGACAGGGAACTATGGCTACACCTTC.

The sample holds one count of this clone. CDR3 nucleotides: TGTGCCACTCAGAGGGACAGGGGGAAGCCTGAAGCTTTCTTT. It is translated as CATQRDRGKPEAFF. The rearrangement joins TRBV10-3 to TRBJ1-1; 11 positions agree with TRBD1. This CDR3 region has 14 residues. After removal of 10 bases from V and 6 bases from J, the junction contained 10 bases not matched to a gene. CDR1 ENHRY and CDR2 SYGVKD come from the germline V gene.

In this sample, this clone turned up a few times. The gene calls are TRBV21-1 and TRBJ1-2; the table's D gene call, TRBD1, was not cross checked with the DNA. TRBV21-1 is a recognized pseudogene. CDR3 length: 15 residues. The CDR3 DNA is TGTGCCAGCAGCAATGGGCAGGGGGGATTAGATGGCTACACCTTC. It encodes CASSNGQGGLDGYTF.

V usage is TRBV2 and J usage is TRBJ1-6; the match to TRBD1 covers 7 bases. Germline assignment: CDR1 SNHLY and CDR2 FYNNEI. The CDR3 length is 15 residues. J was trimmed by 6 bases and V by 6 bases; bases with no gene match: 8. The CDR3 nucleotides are TGTGCCAGCAGGGGGTTGGGACAGCTTAATTCACCCCTCCACTTT. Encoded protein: CASRGLGQLNSPLHF.

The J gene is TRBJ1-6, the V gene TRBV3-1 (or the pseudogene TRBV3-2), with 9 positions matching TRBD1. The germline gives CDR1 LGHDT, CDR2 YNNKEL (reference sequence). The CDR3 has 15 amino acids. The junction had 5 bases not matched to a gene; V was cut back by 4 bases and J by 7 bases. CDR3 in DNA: TGTGCCAGCAGCCCGGACAGGGGTGGGAATTCACCCCTCCACTTT. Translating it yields CASSPDRGGNSPLHF.

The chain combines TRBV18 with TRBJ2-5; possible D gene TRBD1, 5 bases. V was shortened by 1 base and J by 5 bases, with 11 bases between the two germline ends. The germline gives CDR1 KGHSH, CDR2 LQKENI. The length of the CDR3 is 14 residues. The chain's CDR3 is CASSPRRGAETQYF. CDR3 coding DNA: TGTGCCAGCTCACCACGAAGGGGCGCGGAGACCCAGTACTTC.

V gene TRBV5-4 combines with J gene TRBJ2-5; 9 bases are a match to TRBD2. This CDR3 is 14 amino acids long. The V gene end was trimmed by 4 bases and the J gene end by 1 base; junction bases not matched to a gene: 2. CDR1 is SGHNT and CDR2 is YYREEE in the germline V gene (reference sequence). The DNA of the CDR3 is TGTGCCAGCAGCCAGGGACTAGCCCAAGAGACCCAGTACTTC. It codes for CASSQGLAQETQYF.

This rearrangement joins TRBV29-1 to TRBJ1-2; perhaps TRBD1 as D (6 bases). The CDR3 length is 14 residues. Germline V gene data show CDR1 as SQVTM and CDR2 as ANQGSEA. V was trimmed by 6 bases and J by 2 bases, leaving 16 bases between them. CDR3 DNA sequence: TGCAGCGTAGTTCCGGGACACGAAAACTATGGCTACACCTTC. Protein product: CSVVPGHENYGYTF. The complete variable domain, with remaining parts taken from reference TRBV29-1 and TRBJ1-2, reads SAVISQKPSRDICQRGTSLTIQCQVDSQVTMMFWYRQQPGQSLTLIATANQGSEATYESGFVIDKFPISRPNLTFSTLTVSNMSPEDSSIYLCSVVPGHENYGYTFGSGTRLTVV.

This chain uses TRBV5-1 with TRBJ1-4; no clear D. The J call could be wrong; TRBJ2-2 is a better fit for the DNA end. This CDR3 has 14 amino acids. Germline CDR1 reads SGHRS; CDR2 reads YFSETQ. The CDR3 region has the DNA TGCGCCAGCAGCTTGAGCATTACTCGATCGGAGCTGTTTTTT. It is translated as CASSLSITRSELFF.